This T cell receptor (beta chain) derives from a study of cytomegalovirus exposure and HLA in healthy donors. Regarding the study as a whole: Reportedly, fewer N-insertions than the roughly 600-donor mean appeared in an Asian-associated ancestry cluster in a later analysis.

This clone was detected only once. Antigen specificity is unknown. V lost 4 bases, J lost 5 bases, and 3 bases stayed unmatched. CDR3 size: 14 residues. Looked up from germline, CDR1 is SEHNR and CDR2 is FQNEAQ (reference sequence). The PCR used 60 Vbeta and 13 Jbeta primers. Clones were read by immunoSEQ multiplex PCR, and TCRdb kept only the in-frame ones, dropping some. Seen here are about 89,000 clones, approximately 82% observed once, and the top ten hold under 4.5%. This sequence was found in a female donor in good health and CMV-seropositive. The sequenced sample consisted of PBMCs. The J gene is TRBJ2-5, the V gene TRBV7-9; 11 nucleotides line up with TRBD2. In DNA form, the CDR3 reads TGTGCCAGCAGCTCTAGCGGGGGGCCGGAGACCCAGTACTTC. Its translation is CASSSSGGPETQYF. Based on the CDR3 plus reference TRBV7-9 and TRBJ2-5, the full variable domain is DTGVSQNPRHKITKRGQNVTFRCDPISEHNRLYWYRQTLGQGPEFLTYFQNEAQLEKSRLLSDRFSAERPKGSFSTLEIQRTEQGDSAMYLCASSSSGGPETQYFGPGTRLLVL.